Listed below are T cell receptor beta chains from one sample, sequenced in a study of spatial heterogeneity in lung cancer. TCRdb ran MiXCR on the 5' RACE reads and lists one entry per CDR3 protein. The sample contains about 45,000 distinct CDR3 sequences, roughly 15% of which appear only once. The source was PBMCs, collected at surgery. These receptors originate from a male donor with early-stage non-small cell lung cancer. CDR3s include the opening cysteine and the closing phenylalanine or tryptophan. Fields, in order: V gene, J gene, clone size, D gene, CDR3 DNA, CDR3 protein. D genes are given only for firm matches. Size is stated for part of the rows, as once, few or many counts, or as a class when the clone is expanded.

TRBV6-5	TRBJ1-1	-	-	TGTGCCAGCACCCCCCCTCAGGGTGCCACTGAAGCTTTCTTT	CASTPPQGATEAFF
TRBV24-1	TRBJ1-1	few	-	TGTGCCACCAGTGACTCGGCCAGACCCACTGAAGCTTTCTTT	CATSDSARPTEAFF
TRBV6-5	TRBJ1-6	-	-	TGTGCCAGCAGTTACTCGAGGGAGTTGAATTCACCCCTCCACTTT	CASSYSRELNSPLHF
TRBV28	TRBJ2-7	many	-	TGTGCCAGCAGTTTACAAAACTACGAGCAGTACTTC	CASSLQNYEQYF
TRBV10-3	TRBJ2-3	few	TRBD1	TGTGCCGCCCGGGACAGGGGGGCAGATACGCAGTATTTT	CAARDRGADTQYF
TRBV2	TRBJ2-1	many	-	TGTGCCAGCAGTGAAGGCTTGGAAGTGGCGCAGTTCTTC	CASSEGLEVAQFF
TRBV2	TRBJ2-3	few	TRBD2	TGTGCCAGCGGGGCTAGCGGGAACCACTATACGCAGTATTTT	CASGASGNHYTQYF
TRBV9	TRBJ2-5	many	-	TGTGCCAGCAGCGCCGGACTACTAGAGACCCAGTACTTC	CASSAGLLETQYF
TRBV20-1	TRBJ2-3	few	-	TGCAGTGCTAGGGGACGGACAGATACGCAGTATTTT	CSARGRTDTQYF
TRBV2	TRBJ1-1	medium-sized	TRBD1	TGTGCCAGCAGTGAAAAGGACAGGCCCAACGCTGAAGCTTTCTTT	CASSEKDRPNAEAFF
TRBV4-3	TRBJ2-7	many	-	TGCGCCAGCAGCCAAGATGACCTTCTCGAGCAGTACTTC	CASSQDDLLEQYF
TRBV6-4	TRBJ2-3	-	-	TGTGCCAGCAGTCCGGGACACGGCACAGATACGCAGTATTTT	CASSPGHGTDTQYF
TRBV11-3	TRBJ2-1	-	TRBD2	TGTGCCAGCAGCCCCCGGACTAGCGGGGCTAATGAGCAGTTCTTC	CASSPRTSGANEQFF
TRBV3-1	TRBJ2-7	once	-	TGTGCCAGCAGCCATAACCGGGCTTACGAGCAGTACTTC	CASSHNRAYEQYF
TRBV20-1	TRBJ2-1	-	TRBD2	TGCAGTGCTAGATCGGGGACTATCCCCTCGAATGAGCAGTTCTTC	CSARSGTIPSNEQFF
TRBV19	TRBJ1-5	-	-	TGTGCCACCGCCTTACGGTACATTCAGCCCCAGCATTTT	CATALRYIQPQHF